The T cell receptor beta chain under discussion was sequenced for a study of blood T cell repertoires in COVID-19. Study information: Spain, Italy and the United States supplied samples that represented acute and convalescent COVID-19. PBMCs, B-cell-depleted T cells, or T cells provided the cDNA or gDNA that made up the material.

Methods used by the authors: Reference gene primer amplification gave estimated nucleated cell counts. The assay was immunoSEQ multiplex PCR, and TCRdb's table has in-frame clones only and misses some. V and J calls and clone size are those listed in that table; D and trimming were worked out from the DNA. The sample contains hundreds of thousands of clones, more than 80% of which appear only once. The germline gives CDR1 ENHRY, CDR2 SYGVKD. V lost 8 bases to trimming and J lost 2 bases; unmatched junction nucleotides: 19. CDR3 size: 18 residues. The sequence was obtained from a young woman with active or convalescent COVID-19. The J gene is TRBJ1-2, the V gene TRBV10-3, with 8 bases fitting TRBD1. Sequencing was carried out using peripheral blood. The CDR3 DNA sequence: TGTGCCATCGGGGATACGCCCGGACAGGGACAACCAAACTATGGCTACACCTTC. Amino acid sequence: CAIGDTPGQGQPNYGYTF.